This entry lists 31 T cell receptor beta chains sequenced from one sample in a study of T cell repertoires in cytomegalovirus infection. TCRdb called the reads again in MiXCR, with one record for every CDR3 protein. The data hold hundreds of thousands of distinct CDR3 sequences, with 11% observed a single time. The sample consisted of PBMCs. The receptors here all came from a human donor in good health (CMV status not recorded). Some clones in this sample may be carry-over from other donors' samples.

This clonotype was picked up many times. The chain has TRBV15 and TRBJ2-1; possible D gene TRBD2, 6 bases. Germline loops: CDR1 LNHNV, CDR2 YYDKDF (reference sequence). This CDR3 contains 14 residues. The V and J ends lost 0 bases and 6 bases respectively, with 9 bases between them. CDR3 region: CATSRDWRGNEQFF. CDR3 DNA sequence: TGTGCCACCAGCAGAGATTGGAGGGGCAATGAGCAGTTCTTC.

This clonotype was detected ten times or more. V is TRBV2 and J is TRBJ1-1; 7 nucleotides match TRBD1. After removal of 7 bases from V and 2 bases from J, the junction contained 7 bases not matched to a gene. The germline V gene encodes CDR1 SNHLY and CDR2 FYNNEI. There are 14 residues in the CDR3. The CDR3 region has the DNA TGTGCCAGCACTTTACAGGGGCCCAACACTGAAGCTTTCTTT. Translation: CASTLQGPNTEAFF.

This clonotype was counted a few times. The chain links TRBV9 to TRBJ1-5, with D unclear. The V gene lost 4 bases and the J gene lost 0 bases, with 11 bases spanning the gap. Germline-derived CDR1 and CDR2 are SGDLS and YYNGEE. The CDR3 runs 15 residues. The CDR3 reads CASSPGSTSNQPQHF. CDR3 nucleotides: TGTGCCAGCAGCCCGGGATCAACTAGCAATCAGCCCCAGCATTTT. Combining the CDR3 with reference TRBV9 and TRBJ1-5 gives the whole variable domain DSGVTQTPKHLITATGQRVTLRCSPRSGDLSVYWYQQSLDQGLQFLIQYYNGEERAKGNILERFSAQQFPDLHSELNLSSLELGDSALYFCASSPGSTSNQPQHFGDGTRLSIL.

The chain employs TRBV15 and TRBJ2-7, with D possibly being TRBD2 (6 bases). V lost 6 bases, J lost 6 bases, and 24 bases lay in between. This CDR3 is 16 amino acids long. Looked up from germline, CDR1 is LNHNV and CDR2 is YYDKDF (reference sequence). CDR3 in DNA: TGTGCCACCAGTCTCTTCGGGGAGGCCCTGAGGGGCGAGCAGTACTTC. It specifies CATSLFGEALRGEQYF.

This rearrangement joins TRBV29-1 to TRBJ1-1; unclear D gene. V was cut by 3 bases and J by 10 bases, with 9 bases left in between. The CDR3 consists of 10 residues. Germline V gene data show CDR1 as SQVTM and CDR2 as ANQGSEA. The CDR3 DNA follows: TGCAGCGTTGAGGCCGAGGGAGCTTTCTTT. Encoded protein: CSVEAEGAFF.

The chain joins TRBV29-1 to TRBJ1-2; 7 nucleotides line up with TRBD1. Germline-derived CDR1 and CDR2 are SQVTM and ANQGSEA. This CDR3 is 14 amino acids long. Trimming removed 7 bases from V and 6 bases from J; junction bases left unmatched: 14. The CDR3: CSAVRSRGLDGYTF. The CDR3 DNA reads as TGCAGCGCCGTGCGGTCTAGGGGGCTCGATGGCTACACCTTC.

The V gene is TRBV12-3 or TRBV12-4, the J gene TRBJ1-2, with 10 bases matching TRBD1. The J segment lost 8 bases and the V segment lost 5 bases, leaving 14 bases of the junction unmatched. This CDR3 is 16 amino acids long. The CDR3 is CASSVPGQGSLGGYTF. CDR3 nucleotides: TGTGCCAGCAGTGTGCCGGGACAGGGGTCGTTGGGAGGCTACACCTTC.

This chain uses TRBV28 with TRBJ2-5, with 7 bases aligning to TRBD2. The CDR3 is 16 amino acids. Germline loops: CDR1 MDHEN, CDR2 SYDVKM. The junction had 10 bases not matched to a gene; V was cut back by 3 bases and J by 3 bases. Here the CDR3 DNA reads TGTGCCAGCAGTTTTCCCCTTGGGGGAGGGGAAGAGACCCAGTACTTC. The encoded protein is CASSFPLGGGEETQYF.

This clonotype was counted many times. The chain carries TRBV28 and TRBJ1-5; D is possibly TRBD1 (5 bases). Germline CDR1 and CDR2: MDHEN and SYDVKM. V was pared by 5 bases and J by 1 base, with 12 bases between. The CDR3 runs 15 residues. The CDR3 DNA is TGTGCCAGCAGTCGTAGGGACGGAAGCAATCAGCCCCAGCATTTT. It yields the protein CASSRRDGSNQPQHF.

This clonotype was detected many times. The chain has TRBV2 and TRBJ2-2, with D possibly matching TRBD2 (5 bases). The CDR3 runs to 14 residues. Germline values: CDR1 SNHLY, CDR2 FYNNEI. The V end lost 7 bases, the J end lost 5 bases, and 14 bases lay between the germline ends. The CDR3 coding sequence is TGTGCCAGCAACTCTCTAGCAAATACCGGGGAGCTGTTTTTT. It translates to CASNSLANTGELFF.

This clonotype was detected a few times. The CDR3 DNA reads TGTGCCAGCACATGGGACGCAATCTCCTACAATGAGCAGTTCTTC. Its translation is CASTWDAISYNEQFF. This chain links TRBV2 with TRBJ2-1, with D perhaps TRBD1 or TRBD2 (5 bases each). Germline assignment: CDR1 SNHLY and CDR2 FYNNEI. V lost 7 bases, J lost 0 bases, and 13 bases lay in between. The length of the CDR3 is 15 residues.

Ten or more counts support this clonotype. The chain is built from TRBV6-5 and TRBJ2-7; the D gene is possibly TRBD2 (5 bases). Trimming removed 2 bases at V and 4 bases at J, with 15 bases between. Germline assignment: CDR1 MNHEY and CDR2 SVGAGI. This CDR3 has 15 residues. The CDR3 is CASSYREPSSYEQYF. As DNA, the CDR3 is TGTGCCAGCAGTTACAGGGAGCCCTCATCATACGAGCAGTACTTC.

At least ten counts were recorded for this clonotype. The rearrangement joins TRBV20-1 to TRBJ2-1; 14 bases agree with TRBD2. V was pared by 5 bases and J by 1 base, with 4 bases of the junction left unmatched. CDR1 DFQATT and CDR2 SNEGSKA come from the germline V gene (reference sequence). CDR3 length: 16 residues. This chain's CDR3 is CSAQGLAGVSYNEQFF. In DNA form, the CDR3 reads TGCAGTGCTCAGGGACTAGCGGGAGTATCCTACAATGAGCAGTTCTTC.

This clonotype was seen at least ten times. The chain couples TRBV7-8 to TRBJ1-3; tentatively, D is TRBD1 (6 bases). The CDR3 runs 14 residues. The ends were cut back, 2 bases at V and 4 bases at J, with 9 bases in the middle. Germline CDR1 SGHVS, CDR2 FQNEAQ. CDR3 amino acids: CASSLTGKGNTIYF. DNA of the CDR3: TGTGCCAGCAGCTTAACAGGGAAAGGAAACACCATATATTTT.

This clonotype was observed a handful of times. As DNA, the CDR3 is TGTGCCAGCAGTCCCGGGACAGGGGCGGGGGGGGCCAACGTCCTGACTTTC. Translating gives CASSPGTGAGGANVLTF. This chain links TRBV6-5 with TRBJ2-6, with TRBD1 matching over 10 bases. Germline assignment: CDR1 MNHEY and CDR2 SVGAGI. The length of the CDR3 is 17 residues. V lost 5 bases, J lost 4 bases, and 8 bases stayed unmatched.

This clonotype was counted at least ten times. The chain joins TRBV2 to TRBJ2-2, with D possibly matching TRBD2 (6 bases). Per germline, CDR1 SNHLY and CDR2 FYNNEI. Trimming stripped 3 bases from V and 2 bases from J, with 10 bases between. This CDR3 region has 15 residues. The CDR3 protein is CASSDWRGNTGELFF. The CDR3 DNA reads TGTGCCAGCAGTGACTGGCGGGGTAACACCGGGGAGCTGTTTTTT.

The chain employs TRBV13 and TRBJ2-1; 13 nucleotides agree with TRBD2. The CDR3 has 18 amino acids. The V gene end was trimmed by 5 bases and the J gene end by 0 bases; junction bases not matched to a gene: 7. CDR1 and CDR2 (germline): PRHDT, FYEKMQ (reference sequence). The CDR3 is CASSHITSGRGSYNEQFF. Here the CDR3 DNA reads TGTGCCAGCAGCCATATCACTAGCGGGAGGGGCTCCTACAATGAGCAGTTCTTC.

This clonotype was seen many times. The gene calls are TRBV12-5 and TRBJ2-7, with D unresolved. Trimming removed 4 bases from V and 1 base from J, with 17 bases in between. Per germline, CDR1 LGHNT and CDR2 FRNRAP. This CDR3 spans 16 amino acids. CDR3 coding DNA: TGTGCTAGTGGTTCAGGTCCCCGGACGGCTTCCTACGAGCAGTACTTC. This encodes CASGSGPRTASYEQYF.

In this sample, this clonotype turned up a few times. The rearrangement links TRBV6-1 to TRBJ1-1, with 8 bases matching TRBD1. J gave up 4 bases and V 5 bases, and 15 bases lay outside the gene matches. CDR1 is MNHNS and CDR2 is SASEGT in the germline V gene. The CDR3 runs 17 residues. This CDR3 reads CASSPDRGYRGFTEAFF. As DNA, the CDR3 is TGTGCCAGCAGTCCTGACAGGGGCTACCGGGGGTTCACTGAAGCTTTCTTT.

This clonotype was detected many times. The CDR3 spells CASSLAVINQPQHF. CDR3 in DNA: TGTGCCAGCAGCTTAGCGGTTATCAATCAGCCCCAGCATTTT. This chain uses TRBV7-8 with TRBJ1-5; D is unresolved. The CDR3 loop spans 14 amino acids. Trimming cost V 0 bases and J 3 bases, with 6 bases left between them. Looked up from germline, CDR1 is SGHVS and CDR2 is FQNEAQ.

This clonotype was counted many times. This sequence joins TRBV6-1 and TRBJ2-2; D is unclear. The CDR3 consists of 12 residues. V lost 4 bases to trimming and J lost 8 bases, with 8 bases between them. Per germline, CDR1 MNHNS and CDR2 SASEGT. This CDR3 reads CASSVPQGELFF. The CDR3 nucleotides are TGTGCCAGCAGTGTGCCCCAAGGGGAGCTGTTTTTT.

CDR3 loop: CASTVGSGRRGPQYF. The CDR3 nucleotides are TGTGCCAGCACCGTTGGTAGCGGGAGGAGGGGACCGCAGTATTTT. The chain combines TRBV6-6 with TRBJ2-3, with 10 positions matching TRBD2. CDR3 size: 15 residues. J lost 10 bases, V lost 7 bases, and 14 bases had no gene match. Germline values: CDR1 MNHNY, CDR2 SVGAGI (reference sequence).

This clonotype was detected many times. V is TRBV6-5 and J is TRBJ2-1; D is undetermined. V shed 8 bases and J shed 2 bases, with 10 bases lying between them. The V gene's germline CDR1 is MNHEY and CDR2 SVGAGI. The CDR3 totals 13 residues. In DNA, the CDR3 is TGTGCCAGCCGGGCAGACGCCTACAATGAGCAGTTCTTC. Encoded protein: CASRADAYNEQFF.

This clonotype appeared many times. The CDR3 spells CASSLTGGRGTEAFF. In nucleotides, the CDR3 is TGTGCCAGCAGCTTAACAGGGGGCCGCGGCACTGAAGCTTTCTTT. The V gene is TRBV7-3, the J gene TRBJ1-1, with TRBD1 matching 7 bases. In germline, CDR1 is SGHTA, CDR2 FQGTGA. This CDR3 region has 15 residues. The trim removed 0 bases at V and 4 bases at J, leaving 5 bases unmatched.

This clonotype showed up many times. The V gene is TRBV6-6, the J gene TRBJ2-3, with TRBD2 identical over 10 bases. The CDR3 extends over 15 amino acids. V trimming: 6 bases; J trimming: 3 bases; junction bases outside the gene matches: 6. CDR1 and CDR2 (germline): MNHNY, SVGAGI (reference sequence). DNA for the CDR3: TGTGCCAGCAGCACGACTAGCGGGTTGACAGATACGCAGTATTTT. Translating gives CASSTTSGLTDTQYF.

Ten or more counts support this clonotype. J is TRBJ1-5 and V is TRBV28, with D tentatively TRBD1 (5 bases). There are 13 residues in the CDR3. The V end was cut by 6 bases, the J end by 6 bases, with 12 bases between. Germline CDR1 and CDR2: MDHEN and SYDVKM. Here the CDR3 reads CASRPGLGQPQHF. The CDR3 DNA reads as TGTGCCAGCAGACCAGGGTTGGGTCAGCCCCAGCATTTT.

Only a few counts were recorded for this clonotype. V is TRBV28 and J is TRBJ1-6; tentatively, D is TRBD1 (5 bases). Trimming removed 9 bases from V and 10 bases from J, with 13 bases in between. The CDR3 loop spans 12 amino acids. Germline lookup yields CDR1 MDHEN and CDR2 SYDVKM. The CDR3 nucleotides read TGTGCCAGTTTCGAGGGACGGTCACCCCTCCACTTT. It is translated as CASFEGRSPLHF.

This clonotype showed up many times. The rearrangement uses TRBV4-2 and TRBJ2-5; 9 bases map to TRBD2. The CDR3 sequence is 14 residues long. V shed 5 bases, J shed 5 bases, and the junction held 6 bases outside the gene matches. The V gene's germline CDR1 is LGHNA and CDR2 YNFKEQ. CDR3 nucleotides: TGTGCCAGCAGCATAGGGACTAGCTTCGAGACCCAGTACTTC. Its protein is CASSIGTSFETQYF.

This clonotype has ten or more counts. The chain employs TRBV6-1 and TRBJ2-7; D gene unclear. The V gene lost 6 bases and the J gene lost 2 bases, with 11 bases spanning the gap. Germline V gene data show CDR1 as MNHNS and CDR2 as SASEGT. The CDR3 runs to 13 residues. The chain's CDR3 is CASREKGPYEQYF. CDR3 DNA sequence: TGTGCCAGCAGAGAGAAAGGTCCCTACGAGCAGTACTTC.

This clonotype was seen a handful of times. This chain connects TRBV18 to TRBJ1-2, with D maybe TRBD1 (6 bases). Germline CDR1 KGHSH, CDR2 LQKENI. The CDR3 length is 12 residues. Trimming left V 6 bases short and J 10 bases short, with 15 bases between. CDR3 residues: CASSSVGASYTF. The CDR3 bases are TGTGCCAGCTCGTCCGTGGGGGCGTCCTACACCTTC.

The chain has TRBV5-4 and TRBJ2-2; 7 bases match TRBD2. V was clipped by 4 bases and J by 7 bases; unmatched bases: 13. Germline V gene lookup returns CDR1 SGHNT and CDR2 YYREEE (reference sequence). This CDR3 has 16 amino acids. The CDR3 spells CASSPSGGRNGGELFF. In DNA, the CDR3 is TGTGCCAGCAGCCCATCTGGCGGGAGAAACGGCGGGGAGCTGTTTTTT.